The 25 T cell receptor beta chains listed next were all sequenced from one sample in a study of cytomegalovirus exposure and HLA in healthy donors. The study ran its PCR with 60 Vbeta and 13 Jbeta primers. Assay: immunoSEQ multiplex PCR; the TCRdb copy retains only in-frame clones and omits some. This table has roughly 150,000 clones, about 78% appearing once. The sequenced material came from PBMCs. These receptors were collected from a male donor in good health and CMV-seronegative.

This chain connects TRBV7-9 to TRBJ2-7; TRBD2 aligns across 11 bases. V dropped 6 bases and J dropped 9; count of bases not matched to a gene: 16. Germline CDR1 is SEHNR and CDR2 is FQNEAQ (reference sequence). This CDR3 region has 16 residues. The CDR3 DNA reads as TGTGCCAGCAGTCCTACCGCGTTAGCGGGAGGGGTGGGGCAGTACTTC. This gives the protein CASSPTALAGGVGQYF.

The chain carries TRBV4-1 and TRBJ2-7; D gene ambiguous. Germline loops: CDR1 MGHRA, CDR2 YSYEKL. There are 14 residues in the CDR3. V lost 1 base and J 2 bases, leaving 9 bases between the germline ends. Here the CDR3 reads CASSQGFGTYEQYF. The CDR3 DNA reads as TGCGCCAGCAGCCAAGGGTTCGGTACCTACGAGCAGTACTTC.

The rearrangement links TRBV9 to TRBJ1-4; D perhaps matches TRBD1 (5 bases). This CDR3 is built from 16 residues. V was trimmed by 0 bases and J by 0 bases, leaving 9 bases between them. Germline lookup yields CDR1 SGDLS and CDR2 YYNGEE. The CDR3 bases are TGTGCCAGCAGCGTAGCAGGGTCTCCAACTAATGAAAAACTGTTTTTT. Amino acid sequence: CASSVAGSPTNEKLFF.

This chain links TRBV5-4 with TRBJ2-4; possible D gene TRBD1, 5 bases. CDR3 size: 14 residues. Trimming cost V 4 bases and J 5 bases, with 13 bases left between them. CDR1 is SGHNT and CDR2 is YYREEE in the germline V gene (reference sequence). In DNA form, the CDR3 reads TGTGCCAGCAGCGTAACAGGTCAAGAAAACATTCAGTACTTC. Amino acids: CASSVTGQENIQYF.

This clone was seen just once. The gene calls are TRBV5-4 and TRBJ2-7, with TRBD2 identical over 7 bases. The length of the CDR3 is 14 residues. Germline CDR1 reads SGHNT; CDR2 reads YYREEE (reference sequence). Trimming removed 4 bases from V and 5 bases from J; junction bases left unmatched: 9. CDR3 DNA sequence: TGTGCCAGCAGCCTGGGGGGGGTGAGGGACGAGCAGTACTTC. This encodes CASSLGGVRDEQYF.

The chain is built from TRBV15 and TRBJ2-1; weak D call: TRBD2 (6 bases). This CDR3 comprises 15 residues. Trimming removed 2 bases from V and 1 base from J, with 9 bases in between. The germline V gene has CDR1 LNHNV and CDR2 YYDKDF (reference sequence). The CDR3 DNA follows: TGTGCCACCAGCAGAAACGGGGGTTCCTACAATGAGCAGTTCTTC. This encodes CATSRNGGSYNEQFF. The complete variable domain, with remaining parts taken from reference TRBV15 and TRBJ2-1, reads DAMVIQNPRYQVTQFGKPVTLSCSQTLNHNVMYWYQQKSSQAPKLLFHYYDKDFNNEADTPDNFQSRRPNTSFCFLDIRSPGLGDTAMYLCATSRNGGSYNEQFFGPGTRLTVL.

The sample holds a few counts of this clone. V is TRBV29-1 and J is TRBJ2-7; D possibly corresponds to TRBD2 (5 bases). The germline gives CDR1 SQVTM, CDR2 ANQGSEA. V was clipped by 6 bases and J by 4 bases, with 10 bases between them. This CDR3 is 11 amino acids long. The CDR3 DNA is TGCAGCGTCCGGACGGGATACGAGCAGTACTTC. Amino acid sequence: CSVRTGYEQYF.

This chain's CDR3 is CASSQAPGSLYGYTF. DNA of the CDR3: TGTGCCAGCAGCCAAGCCCCAGGCTCATTGTATGGCTACACCTTC. V and J are TRBV14 and TRBJ1-2, with D uncertain. Germline CDR1 SGHDN, CDR2 FVKESK. V was pared by 1 base and J by 5 bases, with 14 bases between. This CDR3 comprises 15 residues.

The chain has TRBV10-1 and TRBJ2-7, with D tentatively TRBD1 (6 bases). V lost 9 bases to trimming and J lost 0 bases, with 15 bases between them. CDR1 WNHNN and CDR2 SYGVQD come from the germline V gene (reference sequence). CDR3 size: 14 residues. The CDR3 here is CASGGYLHSYEQYF. The CDR3 coding sequence is TGCGCCAGTGGGGGCTATCTACACTCCTACGAGCAGTACTTC.

V and J are TRBV11-3 and TRBJ2-2; D gene unclear. The CDR3 has 16 residues. The V end lost 3 bases, the J end lost 2 bases, and 13 bases lay between the germline ends. CDR1 and CDR2 (germline): SGHNT, YENEEA. CDR3 DNA sequence: TGTGCCAGCAGCTTTATGGGCCAGGCTAACACCGGGGAGCTGTTTTTT. Translated, it gives CASSFMGQANTGELFF.

This clone turned up a few times. V gene TRBV7-9 combines with J gene TRBJ2-2, with unresolved D. The V end lost 4 bases, the J end lost 9 bases, and 18 bases lay between the germline ends. CDR3 length: 15 amino acids. The germline CDR1 and CDR2 sequences are SEHNR and FQNEAQ (reference sequence). CDR3 bases: TGTGCCAGCAGCTCGGCGGCAGAAGGTTCGAGGGAGCTGTTTTTT. Translation: CASSSAAEGSRELFF.

V usage is TRBV30 and J usage is TRBJ2-2, with a possible D match to TRBD1 (5 bases). The CDR3 is 14 residues long. V was trimmed by 0 bases and J by 2 bases, leaving 7 bases between them. Germline V gene sequence: CDR1 GTSNPN, CDR2 SVGIG (reference sequence). The CDR3 nucleotides read TGTGCCTGGAGTGTGGGGCGCAACACCGGGGAGCTGTTTTTT. Its protein is CAWSVGRNTGELFF.

This chain connects TRBV7-2 to TRBJ1-1; 7 bases fit TRBD1. V trimming: 1 base; J trimming: 7 bases; junction bases outside the gene matches: 6. This CDR3 is 14 amino acids long. Germline assignment: CDR1 SGHTA and CDR2 FQGNSA. CDR3 in DNA: TGTGCCAGCAGCTTAGGACAGGGCTTAGTTGAAGCTTTCTTT. Translated: CASSLGQGLVEAFF.

The sample holds a few counts of this clone. The chain couples TRBV18 to TRBJ2-5; 9 bases agree with TRBD1. The CDR3 runs 15 residues. Trimming took 3 bases from V and 3 from J; bases not matched to a gene: 5. Germline V gives CDR1 KGHSH, CDR2 LQKENI. The CDR3 region has the DNA TGTGCCAGCTCACCGGAGACAGGGGGTAAAGAGACCCAGTACTTC. Its translation is CASSPETGGKETQYF.

This chain joins TRBV27 and TRBJ1-3, with D hard to call. V was pared by 5 bases and J by 4 bases, with 9 bases between. Germline V CDR1 and CDR2: MNHEY, SMNVEV (reference sequence). The CDR3 consists of 13 residues. The CDR3 nucleotides read TGTGCCAGCAGTACCCACCTAGGAAACACCATATATTTT. Amino acid sequence: CASSTHLGNTIYF.

This chain connects TRBV7-9 to TRBJ2-7; 7 nucleotides line up with TRBD1. There are 13 residues in the CDR3. Trimming at V came to 1 base and at J to 6 bases, leaving 3 bases not matched to a gene. Germline V gene data show CDR1 as SEHNR and CDR2 as FQNEAQ (reference sequence). CDR3 nucleotide sequence: TGTGCCAGCAGCTTAGAAGGGGGCGGCGAGCAGTACTTC. Amino acid sequence: CASSLEGGGEQYF.

This clone is a singleton in its sample. The chain recombines TRBV4-2 with TRBJ2-1; 8 bases are a match to TRBD2. The CDR3 is made up of 16 amino acids. Germline lookup yields CDR1 LGHNA and CDR2 YNFKEQ. After removal of 1 base from V and 5 bases from J, the junction contained 7 bases not matched to a gene. This CDR3 is CASSQGTSGFDNEQFF. As DNA, the CDR3 is TGTGCCAGCAGCCAAGGCACTAGCGGCTTCGACAATGAGCAGTTCTTC.

This chain links TRBV9 with TRBJ2-2; D might be TRBD1 (5 bases). From germline, CDR1 is SGDLS and CDR2 YYNGEE. Trimming left V 0 bases short and J 4 bases short, with 10 bases between. This CDR3 spans 15 amino acids. This CDR3 reads CASSVVPGSTGELFF. CDR3 sequence (DNA): TGTGCCAGCAGCGTAGTCCCAGGGTCCACCGGGGAGCTGTTTTTT. Filled out from reference TRBV9 and TRBJ2-2, the complete variable domain reads DSGVTQTPKHLITATGQRVTLRCSPRSGDLSVYWYQQSLDQGLQFLIQYYNGEERAKGNILERFSAQQFPDLHSELNLSSLELGDSALYFCASSVVPGSTGELFFGEGSRLTVL.

J is TRBJ2-3 and V is TRBV7-9; D uncertain. Per the germline V gene, CDR1 is SEHNR and CDR2 is FQNEAQ (reference sequence). The CDR3 spans 13 residues. V was shortened by 5 bases and J by 5 bases, with 11 bases between the two germline ends. The CDR3 loop reads CASSPGSQDTQYF. The DNA of the CDR3 is TGTGCCAGCAGCCCGGGTAGTCAAGATACGCAGTATTTT.

The chain links TRBV5-4 to TRBJ2-1; 12 nucleotides line up with TRBD1. CDR3 size: 18 residues. Unmatched junction bases numbered 12, after V lost 0 bases and J lost 8 bases. Germline lookup yields CDR1 SGHNT and CDR2 YYREEE (reference sequence). CDR3 in DNA: TGTGCCAGCAGCTTGGGTTTTCGCGGGACAGGGGGCTCCCATGAGCAGTTCTTC. Translation: CASSLGFRGTGGSHEQFF.

The V call is TRBV6-6, the J call TRBJ1-5; TRBD1 matches 7 bases. Trimming removed 6 bases from V and 2 bases from J; junction bases left unmatched: 4. The CDR3 covers 14 residues. Germline V gene data show CDR1 as MNHNY and CDR2 as SVGAGI (reference sequence). CDR3 sequence: CASSLDRGNQPQHF. The CDR3 DNA is TGTGCCAGCAGCCTCGACAGGGGCAATCAGCCCCAGCATTTT.

The V gene is TRBV2, the J gene TRBJ2-5; D uncertain. The CDR3 contains 12 residues. The V end was cut by 4 bases, the J end by 2 bases, with 5 bases between. CDR1 is SNHLY and CDR2 is FYNNEI in the germline V gene. The CDR3 DNA reads TGTGCCAGCAGTGGCAGACAAGAGACCCAGTACTTC. It is translated as CASSGRQETQYF.

The rearrangement links TRBV19 to TRBJ2-1, with a tentative D call TRBD1 (6 bases). Germline V lookup: CDR1 LNHDA, CDR2 SQIVND (reference sequence). The CDR3 has 12 amino acids. Between the trimmed V and J ends, which lost 6 bases and 4 bases, there was a span of 7 bases. The CDR3 sequence is CASSGQYNEQFF. The CDR3 nucleotides are TGTGCCAGTAGCGGACAGTACAATGAGCAGTTCTTC. The full variable domain, rest sourced from reference TRBV19 and TRBJ2-1, is DGGITQSPKYLFRKEGQNVTLSCEQNLNHDAMYWYRQDPGQGLRLIYYSQIVNDFQKGDIAEGYSVSREKKESFPLTVTSAQKNPTAFYLCASSGQYNEQFFGPGTRLTVL.

V is TRBV25-1 and J is TRBJ2-2; maybe TRBD2 (7 bases). The germline V gene has CDR1 MGHDK and CDR2 SYGVNS. Trimming removed 8 bases at V and 1 base at J, with 14 bases between. The CDR3 is 15 residues long. CDR3 sequence reads: CASARGGGNTGELFF. The CDR3 bases are TGTGCCAGCGCTCGGGGAGGGGGGAACACCGGGGAGCTGTTTTTT.

V gene TRBV5-1 combines with J gene TRBJ2-6, with D possibly being TRBD1 (6 bases). CDR1 and CDR2 (germline): SGHRS, YFSETQ. The ends were cut back, 0 bases at V and 3 bases at J, with 13 bases in the middle. This CDR3 has 17 residues. Here the CDR3 reads CASSLAPYRDGANVLTF. The CDR3 nucleotides are TGCGCCAGCAGCTTGGCGCCCTACAGGGATGGGGCCAACGTCCTGACTTTC. Full variable domain (outside the CDR3, taken from reference TRBV5-1 and TRBJ2-6): KAGVTQTPRYLIKTRGQQVTLSCSPISGHRSVSWYQQTPGQGLQFLFEYFSETQRNKGNFPGRFSGRQFSNSRSEMNVSTLELGDSALYLCASSLAPYRDGANVLTFGAGSRLTVL.